This T cell receptor (beta chain) is drawn from a study of T-cell memory formation after mild COVID-19. Study details: Largely, TCR clusters stayed within a single donor.

Constant-segment primers served in 5'RACE that generated TCR alpha and TCR beta cDNA libraries bearing sample barcodes and UMIs. In TCRdb, the 5' RACE reads were re-called with MiXCR into one record per CDR3 protein. The sample has about 600,000 distinct CDR3 sequences, about 20% seen once; the top ten hold 8.4%. CDR3 length equals 14 residues. Trimming removed 7 bases from V and 2 bases from J; junction bases left unmatched: 3. This clonotype was detected only a few times. What it recognizes is unknown. Study conclusions and caveats: Mostly located in CM and EM were contracting CD4+ clones, with contracting CD8+ clones located in EMRA.

J is TRBJ2-1 and V is TRBV12-3 or TRBV12-4; 9 bases agree with TRBD2. Sequencing was performed on PBMCs or a T cell subset sorted from them (not recorded which). The TCR was taken from an adult woman who had mild COVID-19 (a few samples of this study predate the infection). Cell type and time point are not known. The CDR3 coding sequence is TGTGCCAGCACCGTAGCGGGGGCCTACAATGAGCAGTTCTTC. This translates into CASTVAGAYNEQFF.